This TCR beta chain is from a study of T cells in Graves' hyperthyroidism and ophthalmopathy. RNA transcripts yielded amplified TCR beta CDR3 regions. RT-PCR in the first round (using the HTBI primer set) targeted the TCR CDR3. Each CDR3 protein is one row after TCRdb ran MiXCR on the multiplex PCR reads. Of 350,000 or so distinct CDR3 sequences in the sample, roughly 18% were seen once. This clonotype appeared many times. Used for diagnoses were clinical symptoms, serum thyroxine and TRAb, thyroid ultrasound and orbital computed tomography. The sequencing input was blood. This clonotype originated in a woman aged 35 to 49 with Graves' ophthalmopathy.

The CDR3 coding sequence is TGTGCCAGCCTCGGGTTTGGTGGCTACACCTTC. Encoded protein: CASLGFGGYTF. The chain employs TRBV6-2 or TRBV6-3 and TRBJ1-2; D is unresolved. Trimming left V 8 bases short and J 7 bases short, with 11 bases between. The CDR3 runs to 11 residues. Germline CDR1 reads MNHEY; CDR2 reads SVGEGT.